This is a list of T cell receptor beta chains from one sample in a study of blood T cell repertoires in COVID-19. TCRdb's table, derived via immunoSEQ multiplex PCR, lists solely in-frame clones and lacks some. Of 150,000 to 200,000 clones in the sample, 82% are singletons; the top ten hold about a sixth. What was sequenced was PBMCs or T cells enriched from blood (not recorded which). These receptors were collected from a man between 60 and 75 years old who had recovered from COVID-19. CDR3s include the opening cysteine and the closing phenylalanine or tryptophan. D genes are given only for firm matches. Some rows have no size entry. The others give once, few or many, or a class for an expanded clone.

>TRBD1|TRBJ2-2|TRBV7-3|.
CASSSTGSGELFF
TGTGCCAGCAGCTCGACAGGGTCCGGGGAGCTGTTTTTT
>TRBD1|TRBJ2-2|TRBV7-9|once
CASSLVQGAWNTGELFF
TGTGCCAGCAGCTTAGTACAGGGGGCCTGGAACACCGGGGAGCTGTTTTTT
>TRBD2|TRBJ2-5|TRBV27|once
CASRKKGAGGPSVIQETQYF
TGTGCCAGCAGAAAAAAAGGTGCGGGGGGGCCGTCCGTTATCCAAGAGACCCAGTACTTC
>.|TRBJ2-3|TRBV6-4|.
CASSDSEWDTQYF
TGTGCCAGCAGTGACTCTGAGTGGGATACGCAGTATTTT
>.|TRBJ2-5|TRBV5-8|.
CASSIVRVPGETQYF
TGTGCCAGCAGCATAGTCCGGGTCCCCGGGGAGACCCAGTACTTC
>TRBD1|TRBJ2-5|TRBV10-3|.
CAISEWTGAWGAQYF
TGTGCCATCAGTGAGTGGACAGGGGCCTGGGGGGCCCAGTACTTC
>TRBD2|TRBJ2-3|TRBV18|.
CASSTSSGTSTDTQYF
TGTGCCAGCTCAACCTCCAGCGGGACTAGCACAGATACGCAGTATTTT
>.|TRBJ2-3|TRBV27|.
CASSRNRATDTQYF
TGTGCCAGCAGCCGTAACAGGGCCACAGATACGCAGTATTTT
>.|TRBJ1-1|TRBV9|few
CASSEQGGTEAFF
TGTGCCAGCAGCGAACAGGGTGGTACTGAAGCTTTCTTT
>TRBD2|TRBJ2-7|TRBV5-4|.
CASSYGTSGRLEQYF
TGTGCCAGCAGCTACGGGACTAGCGGGAGGTTAGAGCAGTACTTC
>.|TRBJ1-1|TRBV3-1/TRBV3-2|once
CASSSDRSVFAGVTEAFF
TGTGCCAGCAGCTCAGATAGGAGTGTGTTTGCGGGTGTCACTGAAGCTTTCTTT
>TRBD1|TRBJ1-5|TRBV30|.
CALTLTGQANQPQHF
TGTGCCTTGACTCTAACGGGACAGGCAAATCAGCCCCAGCATTTT
>TRBD2|TRBJ2-5|TRBV11-2|.
CASSLDLGGGGETQYF
TGTGCCAGCAGCTTAGATCTTGGCGGGGGGGGTGAGACCCAGTACTTC
>.|TRBJ1-6|TRBV5-4|.
CASSFGEGFSPLHF
TGTGCCAGCAGCTTTGGGGAGGGTTTCTCACCCCTCCACTTT
>TRBD2|TRBJ2-5|TRBV2|.
CASGTSGGEALETQYF
TGTGCCAGTGGGACTAGCGGGGGGGAGGCTTTGGAGACCCAGTACTTC
>.|TRBJ2-7|TRBV28|.
CASSLRGPTYEQYF
TGTGCCAGCAGTTTACGCGGGCCCACCTACGAGCAGTACTTC
>.|TRBJ2-6|TRBV27|.
CASSYSQGASSGANVLTF
TGTGCCAGCAGTTACTCGCAGGGTGCCTCATCTGGGGCCAACGTCCTGACTTTC
>.|TRBJ2-5|TRBV27|.
CASSPAESSQETQYF
TGTGCCAGCAGCCCCGCAGAGTCTAGTCAAGAGACCCAGTACTTC
>TRBD2|TRBJ2-6|TRBV24-1|.
CATSDLAGGPNGANVLTF
TGTGCCACCAGTGATTTGGCGGGAGGGCCGAATGGGGCCAACGTCCTGACTTTC
>.|TRBJ1-1|TRBV4-2|few
CASSQVPIVENTEAFF
TGTGCCAGCAGCCAAGTCCCCATCGTAGAGAACACTGAAGCTTTCTTT
>TRBD2|TRBJ2-3|TRBV4-2|.
CASSRGAGGPGDTQYF
TGTGCCAGCAGCAGGGGAGCGGGAGGGCCGGGAGATACGCAGTATTTT
>.|TRBJ2-1|TRBV12-5|.
CASGPRGPFYNEQFF
TGTGCTAGTGGCCCCCGGGGTCCCTTTTACAATGAGCAGTTCTTC
>TRBD2|TRBJ2-7|TRBV6-4|once
CASSDTPSGRRYF
TGTGCCAGCAGTGACACTCCCAGCGGGAGACGGTACTTC
>TRBD2|TRBJ2-2|TRBV5-4|.
CASSLGLAMTGELFF
TGTGCCAGCAGCTTGGGACTAGCTATGACCGGGGAGCTGTTTTTT
>TRBD2|TRBJ2-7|TRBV9|once
CASSVAAGGTADEQYF
TGTGCCAGCAGCGTAGCGGCGGGAGGGACCGCCGACGAGCAGTACTTC
>TRBD2|TRBJ2-3|TRBV6-4|.
CASSASGGADTQYF
TGTGCCAGCAGTGCTAGCGGGGGGGCAGATACGCAGTATTTT
>TRBD1|TRBJ2-5|TRBV3-1/TRBV3-2|.
CASSQASSRGRETQYF
TGTGCCAGCAGCCAAGCCAGTTCGAGGGGGCGGGAGACCCAGTACTTC
>TRBD1|TRBJ2-7|TRBV19|.
CASSIDGTTGSYEQYF
TGTGCCAGTAGTATAGATGGGACGACAGGGAGCTACGAGCAGTACTTC
>TRBD1|TRBJ1-4|TRBV5-1|.
CASSPGGQGAEKLFF
TGCGCCAGCAGCCCAGGAGGACAGGGGGCTGAAAAACTGTTTTTT
>.|TRBJ1-3|TRBV28|.
CASSFGETAGNTIYF
TGTGCCAGCAGTTTTGGTGAGACAGCTGGAAACACCATATATTTT
>.|TRBJ1-6|TRBV28|.
CASSFHTGFNSPLHF
TGTGCCAGCAGTTTCCACACAGGGTTTAATTCACCCCTCCACTTT
>TRBD2|TRBJ2-1|TRBV29-1|.
CSVVWRLAEYNEQFF
TGCAGCGTTGTCTGGCGGCTAGCGGAATACAATGAGCAGTTCTTC
>.|TRBJ1-5|TRBV29-1|.
CSVSGGRAQPQHF
TGCAGCGTATCAGGAGGCCGGGCTCAGCCCCAGCATTTT
>.|TRBJ1-3|TRBV27|.
CASSFRPPQGMTGNTIYF
TGTGCCAGCAGTTTTCGACCGCCTCAGGGTATGACTGGAAACACCATATATTTT
>TRBD1|TRBJ1-2|TRBV5-1|few
CASSTTGNYGYTF
TGCGCCAGCAGCACGACAGGGAACTATGGCTACACCTTC
>TRBD1|TRBJ2-2|TRBV6-2/TRBV6-3|.
CASSRDRGTGELFF
TGTGCCAGCAGCCGGGACAGGGGCACCGGGGAGCTGTTTTTT
>.|TRBJ1-3|TRBV5-1|.
CASSLTGVSGNTIYF
TGCGCCAGCAGCTTAACAGGCGTCTCTGGAAACACCATATATTTT
>TRBD2|TRBJ2-7|TRBV7-2|.
CASGWAGGSYEQYF
TGTGCCAGCGGATGGGCGGGGGGGTCCTACGAGCAGTACTTC
>.|TRBJ2-5|TRBV11-2|.
CASSLEVVQETQYF
TGTGCCAGCAGCTTAGAGGTAGTCCAAGAGACCCAGTACTTC
>.|TRBJ1-6|TRBV14|.
CASSQDLQSPLHF
TGTGCCAGCAGCCAAGATCTCCAGTCACCCCTCCACTTT
>.|TRBJ2-3|TRBV5-4|.
CASSLGQNTDTQYF
TGTGCCAGCAGCTTAGGACAGAACACAGATACGCAGTATTTT
>.|TRBJ1-5|TRBV4-1|.
CASSQEVVLGQGSNQPQHF
TGCGCCAGCAGCCAAGAAGTGGTTCTAGGACAAGGATCTAATCAGCCCCAGCATTTT
>TRBD2|TRBJ2-1|TRBV11-3|.
CASSLWTSEYNEQFF
TGTGCCAGCAGCTTATGGACTAGCGAATACAATGAGCAGTTCTTC
>TRBD1|TRBJ1-5|TRBV25-1|.
CASSEFTGGQPQHF
TGTGCCAGCAGTGAATTTACAGGGGGTCAGCCCCAGCATTTT
>.|TRBJ2-2|TRBV5-1|.
CASSALAPNTGELFF
TGCGCCAGCAGCGCCCTAGCACCGAACACCGGGGAGCTGTTTTTT
>.|TRBJ1-2|TRBV7-3|.
CASSKGDGYTF
TGTGCCAGCAGTAAGGGGGACGGCTACACCTTC
>TRBD1|TRBJ1-5|TRBV28|.
CASSSNRGTQHF
TGTGCCAGCAGTTCGAACAGGGGTACACAGCATTTT
>.|TRBJ1-2|TRBV10-3|.
CAISDFSYGYTF
TGTGCCATCAGTGACTTTTCTTATGGCTACACCTTC
>.|TRBJ1-1|TRBV9|.
CASSTRQGENTEAFF
TGTGCCAGCAGCACCCGGCAGGGCGAAAACACTGAAGCTTTCTTT
>.|TRBJ2-2|TRBV13|.
CATGEGETGELFF
TGTGCCACTGGCGAGGGGGAGACCGGGGAGCTGTTTTTT
>.|TRBJ2-6|TRBV27|.
CASSSTAVSGANVLTF
TGTGCCAGCAGTTCGACAGCTGTCTCTGGGGCCAACGTCCTGACTTTC
>.|TRBJ1-1|TRBV3-1/TRBV3-2|.
CASSPAVMNTEAFF
TGTGCCAGCAGCCCAGCGGTGATGAACACTGAAGCTTTCTTT
>.|TRBJ1-5|TRBV24-1|.
CATSDNRQRGGNQPQHF
TGTGCCACCAGTGACAATAGACAAAGGGGCGGCAATCAGCCCCAGCATTTT
>TRBD2|TRBJ2-3|TRBV7-3|.
CASSLLAGGTDTQYF
TGTGCCAGCAGCCTACTAGCGGGGGGCACAGATACGCAGTATTTT